Below, 31 T cell receptor beta chains from the same sample are listed, as sequenced in a study of blood T cells in healthy people across ages. Together with a sample-barcoded 5' primer, a J-beta primer mix was included in a second PCR lasting about 7 to 11 cycles. TCRdb recomputed calls from the 5' RACE reads with MiXCR, one row per CDR3 protein. The sample records 710,000 or so distinct CDR3 sequences, approximately 31% being singletons. The specimen sequenced was blood. The receptors come from a woman of 80 years or more in good health.

This clonotype was recorded at least ten times. The rearrangement links TRBV7-2 to TRBJ2-5, with a possible D match to TRBD2 (5 bases). The CDR3 totals 15 residues. V was cut by 0 bases and J by 5 bases, with 13 bases left in between. In germline, CDR1 is SGHTA, CDR2 FQGNSA. Here the CDR3 DNA reads TGTGCCAGCAGCTTAGCGACGGGTAGAGGGGAGACCCAGTACTTC. As protein: CASSLATGRGETQYF. The variable domain in full, completed from reference TRBV7-2 and TRBJ2-5, reads GAGVSQSPSNKVTEKGKDVELRCDPISGHTALYWYRQSLGQGLEFLIYFQGNSAPDKSGLPSDRFSAERTGGSVSTLTIQRTQQEDSAVYLCASSLATGRGETQYFGPGTRLLVL.

Worth noting for this clonotype: Given a much more abundant clone one base away, this may be a read error. This chain connects TRBV12-3 or TRBV12-4 to TRBJ2-3, with D tentatively TRBD1 (6 bases). The CDR3 spans 14 residues. The germline V and J ends were trimmed by 3 bases and 4 bases, with 11 bases remaining between them. CDR3 in DNA: TGTGCCAGCAGTTTCCAGGGGACGGCAGATACGCAGTATTTT. Translated: CASSFQGTADTQYF.

This clonotype was detected many times. The CDR3 reads CASNNALMRDEQYF. As DNA, the CDR3 is TGTGCCAGCAATAACGCGCTTATGAGAGACGAGCAGTACTTC. The chain is built from TRBV6-2 or TRBV6-3 and TRBJ2-7; D is undetermined. The V end was cut by 7 bases, the J end by 5 bases, with 18 bases between. The CDR3 has 14 residues. Germline V gene data show CDR1 as MNHEY and CDR2 as SVGEGT.

This clonotype was counted ten times or more. A much more abundant neighbour one base away suggests this may be a read error. The chain recombines TRBV6-1 with TRBJ2-7, with D possibly matching TRBD1 (6 bases). V lost 7 bases, J lost 4 bases, and 11 bases lay in between. Germline assignment: CDR1 MNHNS and CDR2 SASEGT. CDR3 length: 12 residues. The CDR3 nucleotides read TGTGCCAGCAATTCGGACAGTTACGAGCAGTACTTC. Its protein product is CASNSDSYEQYF.

In this sample, this clonotype turned up a few times. A junction end diverges from the germline sequence, so it may reflect a read error. The chain joins TRBV9 to TRBJ1-1, with no clear D. The CDR3 covers 13 residues. Germline V gives CDR1 SGDLS, CDR2 YYNGEE. CDR3 sequence reads: CASGVAGGTEAFF. In DNA, the CDR3 is TGTGCCAGCGGCGTAGCGGGAGGGACTGAAGCTTTCTTT.

This clonotype was counted at least ten times. The gene calls are TRBV4-1 and TRBJ1-4, with 7 bases that match TRBD1. This CDR3 is built from 15 residues. Germline assignment: CDR1 MGHRA and CDR2 YSYEKL. J lost 3 bases, V lost 5 bases, and 6 bases had no gene match. DNA for the CDR3: TGCGCCAGCAGCTTGCGACAGGGCCCTAATGAAAAACTGTTTTTT. This codes for CASSLRQGPNEKLFF.

V gene TRBV10-3 combines with J gene TRBJ2-5; D perhaps matches TRBD2 (6 bases). The J call may be mistaken, given a closer DNA end match to TRBJ2-7. The CDR3 covers 12 residues. The V gene's germline CDR1 is ENHRY and CDR2 SYGVKD. The CDR3 DNA sequence: TGTGCCATCAGTGAGACTAGCTCCGAGCAGTACTTC. It translates to CAISETSSEQYF.

The V call is TRBV4-1, the J call TRBJ1-5, with D possibly being TRBD1 (5 bases). This CDR3 has 18 amino acids. Germline values: CDR1 MGHRA, CDR2 YSYEKL. Deletions cut 3 bases from V and 2 bases from J, with 20 bases between. Written as DNA, the CDR3 is TGCGCCAGCAGCCATTACGTGACAGACCCGGTCGGCAATCAGCCCCAGCATTTT. This gives the protein CASSHYVTDPVGNQPQHF.

This sequence joins TRBV9 and TRBJ2-3; D possibly uses TRBD1 or TRBD2 (5 bases each). The germline V and J ends were trimmed by 4 bases and 0 bases, with 18 bases remaining between them. The CDR3 covers 17 residues. Germline assignment: CDR1 SGDLS and CDR2 YYNGEE. CDR3 loop: CASSIHRDDASTDTQYF. CDR3 DNA: TGTGCCAGCAGCATCCACCGGGACGACGCTAGCACAGATACGCAGTATTTT.

This clonotype appeared many times. The chain couples TRBV5-1 to TRBJ2-7, with D hard to call. The CDR3 has 12 amino acids. Germline CDR1 is SGHRS and CDR2 is YFSETQ. Trimming took off 4 bases at V and 7 bases at J, with 12 bases between the two ends. This chain's CDR3 is CASSTNGLEQYF. The CDR3, as DNA: TGCGCCAGCAGCACCAATGGTTTGGAGCAGTACTTC.

The rearrangement uses TRBV10-3 and TRBJ2-3; 8 bases fit TRBD2. This CDR3 region has 16 residues. Per the germline V gene, CDR1 is ENHRY and CDR2 is SYGVKD. V dropped 3 bases and J dropped 1; count of bases not matched to a gene: 6. CDR3 nucleotides: TGTGCCATCAGTGACAAGCGGGAGTTGGGCACAGATACGCAGTATTTT. It encodes CAISDKRELGTDTQYF.

This clonotype came up many times. The chain employs TRBV3-1 and TRBJ2-7, with D perhaps matching TRBD2 (5 bases). In germline, CDR1 is LGHDT, CDR2 YNNKEL (reference sequence). V dropped 5 bases and J dropped 3 bases, with 11 bases sitting between them. The CDR3 is 13 residues long. CDR3 loop: CASSAQRDYEQYF. CDR3 in DNA: TGTGCCAGCAGCGCCCAGAGGGACTACGAGCAGTACTTC.

Concerning this clonotype itself: This could be a read error, since a much larger clone is one nucleotide away. The V call is TRBV14, the J call TRBJ2-1, with TRBD1 matching over 7 bases. The germline V gene has CDR1 SGHDN and CDR2 FVKESK. The CDR3 totals 15 residues. CDR3 protein: CASSVLQGSYNGQFF. The CDR3, as DNA: TGTGCCAGCAGCGTTCTACAGGGGTCCTACAATGGGCAGTTCTTC.

V gene TRBV20-1 combines with J gene TRBJ2-7; tentatively, D is TRBD1 (6 bases). The V gene lost 6 bases and the J gene lost 0 bases, with 18 bases spanning the gap. The CDR3 consists of 15 residues. CDR1 and CDR2 from the germline V gene are DFQATT and SNEGSKA (reference sequence). The CDR3 DNA reads TGCAGTGCCCATGGCCAGGGGCCTAGCTCCTACGAGCAGTACTTC. It translates to CSAHGQGPSSYEQYF.

This clonotype turned up a few times. Given a much more abundant clone one base away, this may be a read error. The chain is built from TRBV5-1 and TRBJ2-1; 8 bases align to TRBD1. Germline assignment: CDR1 SGHRS and CDR2 YFSETQ. Trimming at V came to 3 bases and at J to 7 bases, leaving 6 bases not matched to a gene. There are 14 residues in the CDR3. The CDR3 DNA reads TGCGCCAGCAGCTGGGCCGACAGGGGTAATGAGCAGTTCTTC. Protein product: CASSWADRGNEQFF.

V usage is TRBV20-1 and J usage is TRBJ1-2, with 7 bases aligning to TRBD1. The CDR3 covers 12 residues. Germline loops: CDR1 DFQATT, CDR2 SNEGSKA (reference sequence). The CDR3 loop is CRGQHQNYGYTF. CDR3 DNA: TGCAGGGGACAGCACCAGAACTATGGCTACACCTTC.

Ten or more counts support this clonotype. The gene calls are TRBV5-5 and TRBJ2-7, with 10 nucleotides matching TRBD1. V lost 4 bases, J lost 4 bases, and 5 bases stayed unmatched. The CDR3 is 14 residues long. The V gene's germline CDR1 is SGHKS and CDR2 YYEKEE (reference sequence). CDR3 protein: CASSRTGGNYEQYF. The CDR3 coding sequence is TGTGCCAGCAGCCGGACAGGGGGAAATTACGAGCAGTACTTC.

Remarks on this clonotype: This may arise from a read error, as a much more abundant clone is one base away. The chain recombines TRBV20-1 with TRBJ2-5, with D possibly TRBD1 on 6 matching bases. This CDR3 has 15 amino acids. From germline, CDR1 is DFQATT and CDR2 SNEGSKA (reference sequence). CDR3 amino acids: CSAPKGQGLGETRYF. The CDR3 bases are TGCAGTGCCCCAAAGGGGCAGGGGCTGGGAGAGACCCGGTACTTC.

The CDR3 is CSVEGGHLYEQYF. In DNA, the CDR3 is TGCAGCGTTGAGGGGGGCCACCTCTACGAGCAGTACTTC. This chain joins TRBV29-1 and TRBJ2-5, with D possibly being TRBD1 or TRBD2 (6 bases each). The assigned J gene may be wrong: the sequence end matches TRBJ2-7 better. Germline-derived CDR1 and CDR2 are SQVTM and ANQGSEA. CDR3 size: 13 residues.

This clonotype has ten or more counts. The V gene is TRBV29-1, the J gene TRBJ2-6, with unresolved D. V dropped 4 bases and J dropped 0 bases, with 4 bases sitting between them. This CDR3 has 13 amino acids. Germline CDR1 reads SQVTM; CDR2 reads ANQGSEA. The CDR3: CSVVSSGANVLTF. CDR3 sequence (DNA): TGCAGCGTTGTCAGCTCTGGGGCCAACGTCCTGACTTTC. The full variable domain, in which reference TRBV29-1 and TRBJ2-6 provide the parts outside the CDR3, is SAVISQKPSRDICQRGTSLTIQCQVDSQVTMMFWYRQQPGQSLTLIATANQGSEATYESGFVIDKFPISRPNLTFSTLTVSNMSPEDSSIYLCSVVSSGANVLTFGAGSRLTVL.

The chain links TRBV6-5 to TRBJ1-1; the D gene is possibly TRBD1 (5 bases). The germline V and J ends were trimmed by 5 bases and 0 bases, with 13 bases remaining between them. CDR1 and CDR2 from the germline V gene are MNHEY and SVGAGI. There are 15 residues in the CDR3. CDR3 in DNA: TGTGCCAGCAGTGGTTCCAGGGCTATGAACACTGAAGCTTTCTTT. Amino acid sequence: CASSGSRAMNTEAFF.

This clonotype came up many times. The chain couples TRBV28 to TRBJ2-7; D uncertain. The germline gives CDR1 MDHEN, CDR2 SYDVKM. The CDR3 runs 13 residues. Trimming stripped 4 bases from V and 0 bases from J, with 7 bases between. CDR3 protein: CASSSWVSYEQYF. The CDR3 bases are TGTGCCAGCAGTTCCTGGGTCTCCTACGAGCAGTACTTC.

With regard to this clonotype: A much larger clonotype is one base distant, so this may be a read error. The chain recombines TRBV20-1 with TRBJ2-5; D is perhaps TRBD1 (6 bases). Germline loops: CDR1 DFQATT, CDR2 SNEGSKA (reference sequence). This CDR3 comprises 13 residues. The CDR3 DNA follows: TGCAGTGCTAGGGACAGCCCCAGGGAGACCCGGTACTTC. Translating it yields CSARDSPRETRYF.

This clonotype was recorded once. The chain carries TRBV2 and TRBJ2-5; no firm D call. Germline-derived CDR1 and CDR2 are SNHLY and FYNNEI. This CDR3 comprises 14 residues. The V end lost 4 bases, the J end lost 2 bases, and 11 bases lay between the germline ends. This chain's CDR3 is CASSVALRQETQYF. CDR3 coding DNA: TGTGCCAGCAGTGTGGCGCTGAGACAAGAGACCCAGTACTTC.

This clonotype was counted a single time. As DNA, the CDR3 is TGTGCCAGCAGCGTACAGGGCGGGGAGACCCAGTACTTC. It translates to CASSVQGGETQYF. The V call is TRBV9, the J call TRBJ2-5; either TRBD1 or TRBD2 may supply D (5 bases each). V was cut by 1 base and J by 5 bases, with 9 bases left in between. The V gene's germline CDR1 is SGDLS and CDR2 YYNGEE. This CDR3 region has 13 residues.

This clonotype was counted ten times or more. The gene calls are TRBV6-5 and TRBJ1-2, with 7 nucleotides matching TRBD1. V lost 6 bases to trimming and J lost 4 bases; unmatched junction nucleotides: 5. Germline V CDR1 and CDR2: MNHEY, SVGAGI. The CDR3 extends over 13 amino acids. CDR3 region: CASSRTGSYGYTF. The DNA for the CDR3 is TGTGCCAGCAGCCGGACAGGATCCTATGGCTACACCTTC.

V gene TRBV5-1 combines with J gene TRBJ2-1; 9 nucleotides match TRBD2. The V gene end was trimmed by 2 bases and the J gene end by 4 bases; junction bases not matched to a gene: 4. The CDR3 has 15 residues. The germline V gene encodes CDR1 SGHRS and CDR2 YFSETQ. CDR3: CASSFQSGGYNEQFF. For the CDR3, the DNA is TGCGCCAGCAGCTTTCAGAGCGGGGGGTACAATGAGCAGTTCTTC.

This clonotype was observed a few times. The chain employs TRBV12-3 or TRBV12-4 and TRBJ1-1, with a possible D match to TRBD1 (5 bases). The V and J ends lost 6 bases and 6 bases respectively, with 20 bases between them. This CDR3 comprises 15 residues. CDR3 sequence reads: CASSPVGGGKAEAFF. The DNA for the CDR3 is TGTGCCAGCAGCCCCGTTGGGGGGGGGAAGGCTGAAGCTTTCTTT.

In this sample, this clonotype turned up many times. The chain combines TRBV27 with TRBJ2-1, with a possible D match to TRBD1 (5 bases). Germline lookup yields CDR1 MNHEY and CDR2 SMNVEV (reference sequence). This CDR3 comprises 17 residues. Trimming cost V 2 bases and J 4 bases, with 18 bases left between them. In nucleotides, the CDR3 is TGTGCCAGCAGTTTAAAGACCCTGCAGGGAAAGTACAATGAGCAGTTCTTC. Amino acids: CASSLKTLQGKYNEQFF.

This clonotype has at least ten counts. The rearrangement uses TRBV20-1 and TRBJ2-7, with a weak D call TRBD2 (5 bases). The CDR3 spans 15 residues. V was shortened by 4 bases and J by 1 base, with 17 bases between the two germline ends. The germline gives CDR1 DFQATT, CDR2 SNEGSKA (reference sequence). As DNA, the CDR3 is TGCAGTGCTACGCTTCCAAGCGGTGTATCCTACGAGCAGTACTTC. Protein product: CSATLPSGVSYEQYF.

The sample holds many counts of this clonotype. CDR3 region: CASSLSGYMADTQYF. The CDR3 region has the DNA TGTGCCAGCAGCTTATCAGGGTATATGGCAGATACGCAGTATTTT. The chain combines TRBV7-3 with TRBJ2-3; D possibly corresponds to TRBD1 (5 bases). CDR3 length equals 15 residues. CDR1 and CDR2 from the germline V gene are SGHTA and FQGTGA. V was clipped by 2 bases and J by 4 bases, with 13 bases between them.